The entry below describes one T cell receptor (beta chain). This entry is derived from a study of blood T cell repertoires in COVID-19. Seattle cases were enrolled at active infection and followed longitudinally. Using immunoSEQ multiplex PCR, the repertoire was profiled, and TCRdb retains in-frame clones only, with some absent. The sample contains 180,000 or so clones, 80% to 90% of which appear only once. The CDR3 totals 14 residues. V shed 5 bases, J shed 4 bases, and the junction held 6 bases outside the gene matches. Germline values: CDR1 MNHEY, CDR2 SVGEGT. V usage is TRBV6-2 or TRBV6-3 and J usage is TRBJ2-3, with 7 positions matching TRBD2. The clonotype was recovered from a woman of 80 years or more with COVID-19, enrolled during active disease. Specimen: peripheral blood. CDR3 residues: CASSPTTSSDTQYF. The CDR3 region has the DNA TGTGCCAGCAGTCCGACGACTAGCTCAGATACGCAGTATTTT.